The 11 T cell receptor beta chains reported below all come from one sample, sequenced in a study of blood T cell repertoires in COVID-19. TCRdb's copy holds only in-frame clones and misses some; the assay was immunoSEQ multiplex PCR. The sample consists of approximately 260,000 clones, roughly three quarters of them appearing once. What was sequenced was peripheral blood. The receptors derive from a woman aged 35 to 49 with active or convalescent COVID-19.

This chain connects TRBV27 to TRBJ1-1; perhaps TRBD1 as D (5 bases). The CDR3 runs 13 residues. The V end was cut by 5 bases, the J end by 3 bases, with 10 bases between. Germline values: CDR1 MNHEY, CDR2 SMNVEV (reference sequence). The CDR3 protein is CASSQAGYTEAFF. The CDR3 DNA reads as TGTGCCAGCAGTCAGGCAGGGTACACTGAAGCTTTCTTT.

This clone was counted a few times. The CDR3 spells CSASLARRGEQFF. The CDR3 DNA sequence: TGCAGTGCTAGTTTAGCGCGGAGGGGTGAGCAGTTCTTC. This chain joins TRBV20-1 and TRBJ2-1, with D maybe TRBD2 (6 bases). CDR1 is DFQATT, CDR2 SNEGSKA, per germline (reference sequence). The CDR3 runs to 13 residues. V was shortened by 3 bases and J by 9 bases, with 15 bases between the two germline ends.

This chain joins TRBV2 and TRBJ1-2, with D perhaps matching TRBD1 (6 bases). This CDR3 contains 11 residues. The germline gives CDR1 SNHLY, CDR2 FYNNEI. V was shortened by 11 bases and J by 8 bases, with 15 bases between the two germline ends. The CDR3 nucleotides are TGTGCCCGGGTGACAGGACACGGCTACACCTTC. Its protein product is CARVTGHGYTF. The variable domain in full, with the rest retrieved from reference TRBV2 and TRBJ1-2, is EPEVTQTPSHQVTQMGQEVILRCVPISNHLYFYWYRQILGQKVEFLVSFYNNEISEKSEIFDDQFSVERPDGSNFTLKIRSTKLEDSAMYFCARVTGHGYTFGSGTRLTVV.

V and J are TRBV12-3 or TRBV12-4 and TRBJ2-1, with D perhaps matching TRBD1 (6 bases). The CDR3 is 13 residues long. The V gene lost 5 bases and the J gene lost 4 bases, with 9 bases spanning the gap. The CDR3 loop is CASSPDRYNEQFF. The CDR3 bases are TGTGCCAGCAGTCCGGACAGATACAATGAGCAGTTCTTC.

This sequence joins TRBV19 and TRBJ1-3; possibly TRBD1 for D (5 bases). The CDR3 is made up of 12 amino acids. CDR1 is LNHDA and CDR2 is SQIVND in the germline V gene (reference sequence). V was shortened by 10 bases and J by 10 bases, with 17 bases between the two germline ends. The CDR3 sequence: CATMSQGETIYF. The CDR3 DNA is TGTGCCACCATGTCCCAAGGGGAAACCATATATTTT.

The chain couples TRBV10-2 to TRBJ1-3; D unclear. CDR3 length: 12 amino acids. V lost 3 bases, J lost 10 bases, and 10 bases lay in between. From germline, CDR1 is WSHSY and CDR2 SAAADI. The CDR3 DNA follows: TGCGCCAGCAGTGACCCTGCCGGGACCATATATTTT. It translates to CASSDPAGTIYF.

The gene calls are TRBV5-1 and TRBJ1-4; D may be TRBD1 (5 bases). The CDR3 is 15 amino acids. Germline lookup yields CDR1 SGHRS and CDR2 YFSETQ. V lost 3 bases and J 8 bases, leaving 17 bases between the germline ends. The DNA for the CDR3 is TGCGCCAGCAGCTCTCTCCAGGGAAGTCCGGAAAAACTGTTTTTT. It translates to CASSSLQGSPEKLFF.

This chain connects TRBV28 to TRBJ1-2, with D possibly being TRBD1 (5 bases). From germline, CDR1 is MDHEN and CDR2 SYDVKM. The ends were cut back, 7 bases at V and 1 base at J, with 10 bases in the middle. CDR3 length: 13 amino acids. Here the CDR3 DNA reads TGTGCCAGCAAGGGGCCAATTAACTATGGCTACACCTTC. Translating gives CASKGPINYGYTF.

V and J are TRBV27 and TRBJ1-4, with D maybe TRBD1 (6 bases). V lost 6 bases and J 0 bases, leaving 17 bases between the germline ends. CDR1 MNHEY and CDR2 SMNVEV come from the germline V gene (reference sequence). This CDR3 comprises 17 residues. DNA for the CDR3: TGTGCCAGCAGGGGGGCCGGACTAGTTGCAACTAATGAAAAACTGTTTTTT. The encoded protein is CASRGAGLVATNEKLFF.

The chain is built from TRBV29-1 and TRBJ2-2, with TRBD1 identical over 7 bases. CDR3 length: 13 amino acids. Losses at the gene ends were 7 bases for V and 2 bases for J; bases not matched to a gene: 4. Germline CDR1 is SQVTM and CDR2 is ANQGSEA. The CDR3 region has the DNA TGCAGCGCCGGGACAGCCAACACCGGGGAGCTGTTTTTT. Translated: CSAGTANTGELFF.

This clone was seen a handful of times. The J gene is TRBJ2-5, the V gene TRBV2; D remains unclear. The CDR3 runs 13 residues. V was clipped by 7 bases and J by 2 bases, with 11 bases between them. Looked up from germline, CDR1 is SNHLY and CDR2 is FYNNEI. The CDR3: CASTSATQETQYF. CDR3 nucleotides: TGTGCCAGCACATCCGCGACTCAAGAGACCCAGTACTTC.